This T cell receptor beta chain was sequenced for a study of blood T cell repertoires in COVID-19. Study summary: Samples came from the United States, Italy and Spain, spanning acute and convalescent COVID-19. From T cells, B-cell-depleted T cells, or PBMCs came the material, which was cDNA or gDNA.

V was cut by 2 bases and J by 2 bases, with 10 bases left in between. This CDR3 spans 15 amino acids. Germline lookup yields CDR1 MNHNS and CDR2 SASEGT. Per the original methods: Scientists estimated how many nucleated cells there were by amplifying reference gene primers. Produced via immunoSEQ multiplex PCR; TCRdb's table is partial and in-frame only. V, J and clone size were drawn from that table, and D and trimming were deduced from the DNA. The sample contains about 230,000 clones, roughly 85% of which appear only once. The Seattle patients joined while their infection was active and were tracked longitudinally afterward.

The chain joins TRBV6-1 to TRBJ1-5; no clear D. The sample was peripheral blood. The TCR was taken from a man aged 45 to 65 with COVID-19, enrolled during active disease. CDR3 region: CASSETRGGNQPQHF. CDR3 nucleotide sequence: TGTGCCAGCAGTGAAACGCGGGGTGGCAATCAGCCCCAGCATTTT.